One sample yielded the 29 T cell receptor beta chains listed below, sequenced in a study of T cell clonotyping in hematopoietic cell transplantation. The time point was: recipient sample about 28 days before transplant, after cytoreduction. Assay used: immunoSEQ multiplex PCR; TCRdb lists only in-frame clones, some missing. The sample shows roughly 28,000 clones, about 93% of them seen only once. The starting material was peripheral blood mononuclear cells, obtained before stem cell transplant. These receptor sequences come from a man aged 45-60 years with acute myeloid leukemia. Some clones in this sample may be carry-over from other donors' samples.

The DNA for the CDR3 is TGTGCCAGCGGGACTAGCGGGAGGGCCCCAGATACGCAGTATTTT. This translates into CASGTSGRAPDTQYF. The rearrangement links TRBV28 to TRBJ2-3; 16 bases align to TRBD2. Germline V gene data show CDR1 as MDHEN and CDR2 as SYDVKM. CDR3 length: 15 amino acids. Trimming removed 8 bases from V and 4 bases from J; junction bases left unmatched: 3.

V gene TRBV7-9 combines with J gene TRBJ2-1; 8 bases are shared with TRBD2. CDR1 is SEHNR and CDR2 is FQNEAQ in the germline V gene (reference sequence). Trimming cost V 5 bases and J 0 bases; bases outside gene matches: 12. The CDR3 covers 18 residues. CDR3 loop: CASSPWGGAGGSYNEQFF. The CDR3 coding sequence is TGTGCCAGCAGCCCTTGGGGTGGGGCGGGAGGCTCCTACAATGAGCAGTTCTTC.

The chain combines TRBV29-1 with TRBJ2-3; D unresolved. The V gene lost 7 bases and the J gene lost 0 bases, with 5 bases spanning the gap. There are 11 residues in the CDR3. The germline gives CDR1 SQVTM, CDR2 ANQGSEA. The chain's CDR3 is CSATSTDTQYF. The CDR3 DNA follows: TGCAGCGCCACTAGCACAGATACGCAGTATTTT.

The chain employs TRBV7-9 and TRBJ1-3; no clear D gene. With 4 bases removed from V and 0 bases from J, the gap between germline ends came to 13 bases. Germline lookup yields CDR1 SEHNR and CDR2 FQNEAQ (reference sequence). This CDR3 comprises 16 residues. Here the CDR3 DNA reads TGTGCCAGCAGCTCATTCAGGCTACACTCTGGAAACACCATATATTTT. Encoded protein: CASSSFRLHSGNTIYF.

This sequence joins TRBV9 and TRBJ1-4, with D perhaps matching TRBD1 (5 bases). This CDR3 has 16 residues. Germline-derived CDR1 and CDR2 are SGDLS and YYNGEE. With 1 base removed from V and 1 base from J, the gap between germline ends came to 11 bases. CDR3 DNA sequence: TGTGCCAGCAGCGTAAGCCAGGGAGGAACTAATGAAAAACTGTTTTTT. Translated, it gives CASSVSQGGTNEKLFF.

CDR3 in DNA: TGCGCCAGCAGCCAAGGTGTACAGACTCTACAAGGAAACACCATATATTTT. Protein product: CASSQGVQTLQGNTIYF. The rearrangement links TRBV4-3 to TRBJ1-3; D uncertain. Between the trimmed V and J ends, which lost 1 base and 4 bases, there was a span of 17 bases. The CDR3 extends over 17 amino acids. The germline CDR1 and CDR2 sequences are LGHNA and YSLEER.

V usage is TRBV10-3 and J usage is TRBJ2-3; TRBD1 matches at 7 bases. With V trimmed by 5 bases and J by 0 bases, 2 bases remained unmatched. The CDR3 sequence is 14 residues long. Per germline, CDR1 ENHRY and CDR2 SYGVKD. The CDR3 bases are TGTGCCATCAGTCCGGGACAGAGCACAGATACGCAGTATTTT. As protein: CAISPGQSTDTQYF.

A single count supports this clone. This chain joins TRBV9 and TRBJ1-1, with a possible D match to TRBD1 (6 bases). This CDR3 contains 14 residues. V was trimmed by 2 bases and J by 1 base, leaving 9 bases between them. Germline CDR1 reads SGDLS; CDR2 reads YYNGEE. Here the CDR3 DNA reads TGTGCCAGCAGCGTCGGACAGACGAACACTGAAGCTTTCTTT. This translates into CASSVGQTNTEAFF.

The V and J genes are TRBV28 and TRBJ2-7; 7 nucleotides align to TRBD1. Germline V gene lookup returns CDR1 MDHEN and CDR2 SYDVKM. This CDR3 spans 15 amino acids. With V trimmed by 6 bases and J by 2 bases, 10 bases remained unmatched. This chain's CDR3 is CASRVIQGSTYEQYF. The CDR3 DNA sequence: TGTGCCAGCAGAGTGATACAGGGGTCAACCTACGAGCAGTACTTC. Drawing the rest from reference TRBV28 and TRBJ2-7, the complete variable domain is DVKVTQSSRYLVKRTGEKVFLECVQDMDHENMFWYRQDPGLGLRLIYFSYDVKMKEKGDIPEGYSVSREKKERFSLILESASTNQTSMYLCASRVIQGSTYEQYFGPGTRLTVT.

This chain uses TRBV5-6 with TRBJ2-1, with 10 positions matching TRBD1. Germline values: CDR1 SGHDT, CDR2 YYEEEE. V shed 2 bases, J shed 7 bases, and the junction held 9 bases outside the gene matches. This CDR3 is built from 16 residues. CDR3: CASSFGTGTGVNEQFF. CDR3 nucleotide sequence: TGTGCCAGCAGCTTTGGAACCGGGACAGGGGTGAATGAGCAGTTCTTC.

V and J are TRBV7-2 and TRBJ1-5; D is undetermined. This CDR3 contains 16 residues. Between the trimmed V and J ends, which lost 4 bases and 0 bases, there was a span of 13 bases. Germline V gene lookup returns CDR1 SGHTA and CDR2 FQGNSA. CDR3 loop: CASSSVGSNSNQPQHF. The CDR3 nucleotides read TGTGCCAGCAGCTCGGTTGGCTCGAATAGCAATCAGCCCCAGCATTTT.

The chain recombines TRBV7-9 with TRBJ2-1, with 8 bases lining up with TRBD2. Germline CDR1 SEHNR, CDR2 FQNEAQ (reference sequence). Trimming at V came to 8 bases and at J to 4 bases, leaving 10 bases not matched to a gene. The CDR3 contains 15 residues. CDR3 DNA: TGTGCCAGCGACTTAGATGGCGGGGGGTACAATGAGCAGTTCTTC. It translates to CASDLDGGGYNEQFF. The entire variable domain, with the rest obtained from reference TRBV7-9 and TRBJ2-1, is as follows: DTGVSQNPRHKITKRGQNVTFRCDPISEHNRLYWYRQTLGQGPEFLTYFQNEAQLEKSRLLSDRFSAERPKGSFSTLEIQRTEQGDSAMYLCASDLDGGGYNEQFFGPGTRLTVL.

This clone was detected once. Here the CDR3 DNA reads TGTGCCAGTAGTATATTGGACAGGGATGGCGGGGAGCTGTTTTTT. It is translated as CASSILDRDGGELFF. The V gene is TRBV19, the J gene TRBJ2-2, with TRBD1 matching over 8 bases. The V gene end was trimmed by 2 bases and the J gene end by 7 bases; junction bases not matched to a gene: 6. The germline gives CDR1 LNHDA, CDR2 SQIVND (reference sequence). The CDR3 extends over 15 amino acids.

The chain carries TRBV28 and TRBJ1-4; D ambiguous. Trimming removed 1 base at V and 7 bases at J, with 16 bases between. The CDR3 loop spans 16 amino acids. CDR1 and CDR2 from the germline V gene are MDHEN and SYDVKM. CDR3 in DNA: TGTGCCAGCAGTTTATTGAGTTGGGAGAACGGTGAAAAACTGTTTTTT. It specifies CASSLLSWENGEKLFF.

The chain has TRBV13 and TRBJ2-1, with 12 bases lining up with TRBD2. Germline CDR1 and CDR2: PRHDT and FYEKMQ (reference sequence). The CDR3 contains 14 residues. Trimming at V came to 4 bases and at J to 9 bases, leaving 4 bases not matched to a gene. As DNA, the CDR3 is TGTGCCAGCAGCTCTAGCGGGGGGGACGGTGAGCAGTTCTTC. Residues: CASSSSGGDGEQFF.

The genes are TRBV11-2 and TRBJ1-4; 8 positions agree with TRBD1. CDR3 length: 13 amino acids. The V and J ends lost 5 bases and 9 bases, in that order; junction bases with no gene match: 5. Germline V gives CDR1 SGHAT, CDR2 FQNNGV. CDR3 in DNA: TGTGCCAGCAGCAAGACAGGGGTCAAAAAACTGTTTTTT. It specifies CASSKTGVKKLFF.

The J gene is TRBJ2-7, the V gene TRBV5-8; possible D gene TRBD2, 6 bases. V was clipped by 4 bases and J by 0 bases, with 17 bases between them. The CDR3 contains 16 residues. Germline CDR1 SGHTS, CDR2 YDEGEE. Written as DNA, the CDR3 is TGTGCCAGCAGCCTCAATTACGGGGGTACCTCCTACGAGCAGTACTTC. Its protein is CASSLNYGGTSYEQYF. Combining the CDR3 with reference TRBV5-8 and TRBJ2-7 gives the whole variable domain EAGVTQSPTHLIKTRGQQATLRCSPISGHTSVYWYQQALGLGLQFLLWYDEGEERNRGNFPPRFSGRQFPNYSSELNVNALELEDSALYLCASSLNYGGTSYEQYFGPGTRLTVT.

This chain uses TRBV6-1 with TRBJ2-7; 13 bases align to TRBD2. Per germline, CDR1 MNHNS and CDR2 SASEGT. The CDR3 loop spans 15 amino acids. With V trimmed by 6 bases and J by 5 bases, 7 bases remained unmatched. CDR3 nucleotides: TGTGCCAGCAGCCTACTAGCGGGAGGGCGAAACGAGCAGTACTTC. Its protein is CASSLLAGGRNEQYF.

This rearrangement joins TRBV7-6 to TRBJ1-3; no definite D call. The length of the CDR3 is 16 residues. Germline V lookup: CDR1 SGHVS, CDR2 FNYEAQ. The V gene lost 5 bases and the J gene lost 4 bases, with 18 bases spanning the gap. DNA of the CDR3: TGTGCCAGCAGCCCGCGATCCCCTCTCCTCGGAAACACCATATATTTT. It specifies CASSPRSPLLGNTIYF.

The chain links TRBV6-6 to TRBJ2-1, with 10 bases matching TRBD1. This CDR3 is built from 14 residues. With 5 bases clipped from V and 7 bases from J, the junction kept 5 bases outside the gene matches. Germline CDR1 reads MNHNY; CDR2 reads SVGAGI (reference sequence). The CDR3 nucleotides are TGTGCCAGCAGTCGACAGGGGGCAGGGAATGAGCAGTTCTTC. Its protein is CASSRQGAGNEQFF.

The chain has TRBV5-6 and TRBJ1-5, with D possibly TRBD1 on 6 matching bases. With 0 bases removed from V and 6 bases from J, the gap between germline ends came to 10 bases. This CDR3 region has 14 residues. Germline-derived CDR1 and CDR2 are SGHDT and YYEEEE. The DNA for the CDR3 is TGTGCCAGCAGCTTGGAGGGGGGATTTCAGCCCCAGCATTTT. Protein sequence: CASSLEGGFQPQHF.

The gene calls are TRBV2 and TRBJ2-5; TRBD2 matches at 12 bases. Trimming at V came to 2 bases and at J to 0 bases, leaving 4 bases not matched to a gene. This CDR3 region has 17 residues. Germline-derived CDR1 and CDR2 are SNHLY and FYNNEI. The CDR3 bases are TGTGCCAGCAGTGAAAGGGGACTAGCGGGCTACCAAGAGACCCAGTACTTC. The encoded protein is CASSERGLAGYQETQYF.

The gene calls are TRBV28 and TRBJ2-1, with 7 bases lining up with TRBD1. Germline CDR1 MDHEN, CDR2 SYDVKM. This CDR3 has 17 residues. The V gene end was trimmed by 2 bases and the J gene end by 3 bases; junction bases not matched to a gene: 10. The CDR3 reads CASSLGQDGLVYNEQFF. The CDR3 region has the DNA TGTGCCAGCAGTTTAGGACAGGATGGACTTGTCTACAATGAGCAGTTCTTC.

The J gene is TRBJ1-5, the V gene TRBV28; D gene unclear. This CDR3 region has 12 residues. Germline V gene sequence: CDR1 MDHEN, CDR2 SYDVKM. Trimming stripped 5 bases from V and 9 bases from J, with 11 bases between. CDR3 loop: CASSPPLTPQHF. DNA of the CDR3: TGTGCCAGCAGTCCCCCGTTAACGCCCCAGCATTTT. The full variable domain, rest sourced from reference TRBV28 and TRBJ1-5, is DVKVTQSSRYLVKRTGEKVFLECVQDMDHENMFWYRQDPGLGLRLIYFSYDVKMKEKGDIPEGYSVSREKKERFSLILESASTNQTSMYLCASSPPLTPQHFGDGTRLSIL.

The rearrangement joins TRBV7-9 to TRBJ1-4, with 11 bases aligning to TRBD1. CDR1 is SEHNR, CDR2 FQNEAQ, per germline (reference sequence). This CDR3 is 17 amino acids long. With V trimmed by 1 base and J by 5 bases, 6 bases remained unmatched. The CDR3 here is CASSLGTGGISNEKLFF. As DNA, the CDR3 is TGTGCCAGCAGCTTAGGGACAGGGGGCATTTCCAATGAAAAACTGTTTTTT. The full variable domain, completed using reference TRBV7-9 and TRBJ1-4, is DTGVSQNPRHKITKRGQNVTFRCDPISEHNRLYWYRQTLGQGPEFLTYFQNEAQLEKSRLLSDRFSAERPKGSFSTLEIQRTEQGDSAMYLCASSLGTGGISNEKLFFGSGTQLSVL.

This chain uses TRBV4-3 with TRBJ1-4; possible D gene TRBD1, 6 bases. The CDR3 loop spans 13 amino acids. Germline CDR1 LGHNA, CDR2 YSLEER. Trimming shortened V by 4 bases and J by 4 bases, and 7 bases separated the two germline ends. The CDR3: CASSPQGNEKLFF. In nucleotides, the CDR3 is TGCGCCAGCAGCCCACAGGGTAATGAAAAACTGTTTTTT.

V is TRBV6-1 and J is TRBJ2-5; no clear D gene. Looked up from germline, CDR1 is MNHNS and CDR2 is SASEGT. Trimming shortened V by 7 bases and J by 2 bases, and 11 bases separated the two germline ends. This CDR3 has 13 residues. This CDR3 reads CASTPTGQETQYF. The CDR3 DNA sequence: TGTGCCAGCACTCCGACCGGACAAGAGACCCAGTACTTC.

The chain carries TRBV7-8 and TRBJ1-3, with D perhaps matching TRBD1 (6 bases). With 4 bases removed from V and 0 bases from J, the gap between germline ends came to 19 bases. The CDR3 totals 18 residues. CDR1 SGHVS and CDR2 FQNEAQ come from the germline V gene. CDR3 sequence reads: CASSSNARGGGSGNTIYF. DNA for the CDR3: TGTGCCAGCAGCTCCAACGCCCGGGGGGGCGGCTCTGGAAACACCATATATTTT.

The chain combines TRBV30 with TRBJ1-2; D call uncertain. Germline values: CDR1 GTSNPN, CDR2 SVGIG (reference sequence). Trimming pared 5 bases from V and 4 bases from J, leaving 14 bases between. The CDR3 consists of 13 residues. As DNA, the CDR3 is TGTGCCTGGTGGTCCAATACTATCTATGGCTACACCTTC. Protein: CAWWSNTIYGYTF.